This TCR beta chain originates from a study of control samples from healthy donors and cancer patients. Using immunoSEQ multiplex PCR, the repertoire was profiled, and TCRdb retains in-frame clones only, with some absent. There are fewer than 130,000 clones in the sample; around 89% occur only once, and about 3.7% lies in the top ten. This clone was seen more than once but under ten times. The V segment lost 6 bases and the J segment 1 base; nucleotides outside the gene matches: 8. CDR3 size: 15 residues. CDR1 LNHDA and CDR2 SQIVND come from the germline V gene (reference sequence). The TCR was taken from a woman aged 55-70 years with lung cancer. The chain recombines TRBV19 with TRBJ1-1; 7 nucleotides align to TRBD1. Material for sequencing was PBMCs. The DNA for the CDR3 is TGTGCCAGTAGGGAACAGGGGCCTTCGAACACTGAAGCTTTCTTT. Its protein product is CASREQGPSNTEAFF. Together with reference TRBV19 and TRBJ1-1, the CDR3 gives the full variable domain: DGGITQSPKYLFRKEGQNVTLSCEQNLNHDAMYWYRQDPGQGLRLIYYSQIVNDFQKGDIAEGYSVSREKKESFPLTVTSAQKNPTAFYLCASREQGPSNTEAFFGQGTRLTVV.